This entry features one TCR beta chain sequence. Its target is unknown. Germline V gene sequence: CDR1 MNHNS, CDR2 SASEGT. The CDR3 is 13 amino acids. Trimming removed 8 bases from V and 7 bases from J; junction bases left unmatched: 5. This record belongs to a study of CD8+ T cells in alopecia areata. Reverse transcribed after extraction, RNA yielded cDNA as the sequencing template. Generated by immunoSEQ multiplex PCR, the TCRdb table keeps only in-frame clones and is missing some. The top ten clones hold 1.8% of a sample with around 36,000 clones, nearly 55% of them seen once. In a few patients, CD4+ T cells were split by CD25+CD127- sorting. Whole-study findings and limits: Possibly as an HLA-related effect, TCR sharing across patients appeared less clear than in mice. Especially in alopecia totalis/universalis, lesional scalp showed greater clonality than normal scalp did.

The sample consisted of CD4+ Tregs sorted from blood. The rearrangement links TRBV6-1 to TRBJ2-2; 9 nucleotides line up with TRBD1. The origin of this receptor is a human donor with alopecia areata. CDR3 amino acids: CASLGTGFGELFF. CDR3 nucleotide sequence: TGTGCCAGCCTGGGGACAGGGTTCGGGGAGCTGTTTTTT.